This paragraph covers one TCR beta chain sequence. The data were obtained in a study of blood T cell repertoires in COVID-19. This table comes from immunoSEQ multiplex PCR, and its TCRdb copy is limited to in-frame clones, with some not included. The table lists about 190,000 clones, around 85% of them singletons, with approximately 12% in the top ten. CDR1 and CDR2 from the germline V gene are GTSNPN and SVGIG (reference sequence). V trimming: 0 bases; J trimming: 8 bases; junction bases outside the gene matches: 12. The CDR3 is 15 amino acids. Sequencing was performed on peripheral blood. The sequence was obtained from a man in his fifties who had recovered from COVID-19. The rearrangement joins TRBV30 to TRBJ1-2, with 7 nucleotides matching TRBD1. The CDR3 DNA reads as TGTGCCTGGAGTGTCTCCGGAACAGGGGCCCGAGGCTACACCTTC. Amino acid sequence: CAWSVSGTGARGYTF.